One and the same sample provided the 20 T cell receptor beta chains below, sequenced in a study of vaccination and CD4 T cells after COVID-19. Sequencing of the DNA from cultured CD4+ T cells was carried out with the Oncomine TCR Beta short-read assay. TCRdb analysed the PCR reads with MiXCR anew, one entry per CDR3 protein. The table includes around 13,000 distinct CDR3 sequences, approximately 45% detected once. Specified treatment: roughly 10-day PBMC culture with coronavirus spike peptide pools or control peptides (ViraFEST assay). No cognate antigen is known for these TCRs. The sequencing input was CD4+ T cells from blood, cultured in vitro. These receptors were obtained from a human donor who had recovered from COVID-19.

This clonotype is termed large. The V and J genes are TRBV12-3 or TRBV12-4 and TRBJ2-3; D uncertain. V gave up 7 bases and J gave up 9 bases, with 17 bases separating them. The CDR3 has 13 amino acids. The CDR3 region is CASIPPGSGTQYF. As DNA, the CDR3 is TGTGCCAGCATCCCCCCCGGTTCTGGAACGCAGTATTTT.

This clonotype showed up just a few times. The genes are TRBV6-1 and TRBJ2-5; D is perhaps TRBD2 (7 bases). Germline-derived CDR1 and CDR2 are MNHNS and SASEGT. This CDR3 spans 15 amino acids. With 6 bases removed from V and 5 bases from J, the gap between germline ends came to 19 bases. This CDR3 reads CASRAGHSVWETQYF. As DNA, the CDR3 is TGTGCCAGCAGAGCGGGACATTCGGTTTGGGAGACCCAGTACTTC.

This sequence joins TRBV11-3 and TRBJ2-3; weak D call: TRBD2 (6 bases). Germline values: CDR1 SGHNT, CDR2 YENEEA. The CDR3 covers 19 residues. V lost 5 bases and J 4 bases, leaving 28 bases between the germline ends. In DNA, the CDR3 is TGTGCCAGCAGCCGCGGGCGGATTAAACAGACGAGGAGGGCAGATACGCAGTATTTT. The encoded protein is CASSRGRIKQTRRADTQYF.

The V gene is TRBV5-1, the J gene TRBJ2-5; possible D gene TRBD1, 6 bases. Trimming took off 0 bases at V and 2 bases at J, with 8 bases between the two ends. The CDR3 spans 14 residues. In germline, CDR1 is SGHRS, CDR2 YFSETQ. The CDR3 loop reads CASSLGGRQETQYF. Here the CDR3 DNA reads TGCGCCAGCAGCTTGGGGGGGCGGCAAGAGACCCAGTACTTC.

This sequence joins TRBV5-1 and TRBJ1-1; unclear D gene. V lost 1 base and J lost 4, with 17 bases in between. Germline CDR1 is SGHRS and CDR2 is YFSETQ. This CDR3 is 16 amino acids long. DNA for the CDR3: TGCGCCAGCAGCTTGATGGGCCATCCGGTAGGCACTGAAGCTTTCTTT. Protein sequence: CASSLMGHPVGTEAFF.

The CDR3 is CASRQSSGNTIYF. CDR3 DNA sequence: TGCGCCAGCAGACAGTCCTCTGGAAACACCATATATTTT. This chain uses TRBV10-1 with TRBJ1-3; D is undetermined. From germline, CDR1 is WNHNN and CDR2 SYGVQD (reference sequence). The CDR3 is made up of 13 amino acids. Trimming took 6 bases from V and 0 from J, leaving 6 bases between them.

V usage is TRBV9 and J usage is TRBJ2-3; no clear D. Trimming shortened V by 7 bases and J by 5 bases, and 11 bases separated the two germline ends. Germline CDR1 reads SGDLS; CDR2 reads YYNGEE. The CDR3 spans 12 residues. CDR3 sequence reads: CASGLVGDTQYF. The CDR3 DNA follows: TGTGCCAGCGGTTTGGTCGGAGATACGCAGTATTTT.

The sample holds a few counts of this clonotype. The genes are TRBV25-1 and TRBJ2-3, with a weak D call TRBD2 (6 bases). The germline V and J ends were trimmed by 1 base and 4 bases, with 6 bases remaining between them. Germline V gene lookup returns CDR1 MGHDK and CDR2 SYGVNS. This CDR3 has 13 amino acids. The CDR3 nucleotides are TGTGCCAGCAGTGAATCGGGGGCAGATACGCAGTATTTT. This sequence encodes CASSESGADTQYF.

The chain links TRBV20-1 to TRBJ2-7, with D unclear. The V gene's germline CDR1 is DFQATT and CDR2 SNEGSKA (reference sequence). With 6 bases removed from V and 4 bases from J, the gap between germline ends came to 10 bases. This CDR3 spans 11 amino acids. CDR3 loop: CSAPGPYEQYF. DNA of the CDR3: TGCAGTGCCCCTGGCCCATACGAGCAGTACTTC.

This chain links TRBV6-1 with TRBJ2-3; weak D call: TRBD2 (6 bases). Trimming stripped 8 bases from V and 3 bases from J, with 24 bases between. Germline V gene sequence: CDR1 MNHNS, CDR2 SASEGT. The CDR3 runs 17 residues. In DNA, the CDR3 is TGTGCCAGCTACGCATCGACGGGAGAGGGAGTTACAGATACGCAGTATTTT. Its protein is CASYASTGEGVTDTQYF.

The gene calls are TRBV25-1 and TRBJ2-1; possibly TRBD1 for D (6 bases). The CDR3 covers 13 residues. Germline CDR1 and CDR2: MGHDK and SYGVNS. Trimming removed 8 bases from V and 3 bases from J, with 11 bases in between. CDR3 sequence (DNA): TGTGCCAGCCCCCGGGACAACTACAATGAGCAGTTCTTC. Protein product: CASPRDNYNEQFF.

The J gene is TRBJ2-7, the V gene TRBV5-3; 9 bases match TRBD2. TRBV5-3 is an ORF; its function is uncertain. This CDR3 comprises 17 residues. V was pared by 4 bases and J by 4 bases, with 15 bases of the junction left unmatched. The CDR3 nucleotides read TGTGCCAGAAGCCGAGATAGCGGGAGACCGGGGAGTTACGAGCAGTACTTC. This translates into CARSRDSGRPGSYEQYF.

The genes are TRBV27 and TRBJ1-2, with TRBD1 as a possible D gene (5 bases). The CDR3 contains 16 residues. Germline CDR1 is MNHEY and CDR2 is SMNVEV (reference sequence). V was trimmed by 6 bases and J by 1 base, leaving 18 bases between them. CDR3 in DNA: TGTGCCAGCAGCCATAGGTGGGGGGTTGTTAACTATGGCTACACCTTC. Residues: CASSHRWGVVNYGYTF.

J is TRBJ1-2 and V is TRBV18; possibly TRBD1 for D (5 bases). V was clipped by 2 bases and J by 4 bases, with 14 bases between them. This CDR3 is 15 amino acids long. CDR1 and CDR2 from the germline V gene are KGHSH and LQKENI. CDR3 in DNA: TGTGCCAGCTCACCAATGGGGACGCTGGCCTATGGCTACACCTTC. Its protein product is CASSPMGTLAYGYTF.

This clonotype was counted a few times. The rearrangement links TRBV20-1 to TRBJ1-1; no definite D call. Trimming took off 3 bases at V and 7 bases at J, with 12 bases between the two ends. CDR3 length equals 12 residues. CDR1 DFQATT and CDR2 SNEGSKA come from the germline V gene (reference sequence). The CDR3 protein is CSASRVFGEAFF. In nucleotides, the CDR3 is TGCAGTGCTAGTAGGGTTTTTGGTGAAGCTTTCTTT.

This chain links TRBV2 with TRBJ2-7; D not certain. The CDR3 consists of 11 residues. V was cut by 4 bases and J by 3 bases, with 4 bases left in between. The germline CDR1 and CDR2 sequences are SNHLY and FYNNEI. In DNA, the CDR3 is TGTGCCAGCAGTGCCCTCTACGAGCAGTACTTC. This gives the protein CASSALYEQYF.

In its sample, this clonotype was seen a few times. The chain employs TRBV15 and TRBJ2-2, with D unresolved. V was clipped by 2 bases and J by 1 base, with 5 bases between them. From germline, CDR1 is LNHNV and CDR2 YYDKDF (reference sequence). This CDR3 has 14 residues. CDR3 loop: CATSRQLNTGELFF. In DNA form, the CDR3 reads TGTGCCACCAGCAGACAGTTGAACACCGGGGAGCTGTTTTTT.

The rearrangement joins TRBV20-1 to TRBJ1-1; D gene uncertain. Trimming left V 0 bases short and J 1 base short, with 9 bases between. The CDR3 has 14 amino acids. Germline V gene sequence: CDR1 DFQATT, CDR2 SNEGSKA (reference sequence). The CDR3 loop is CSARDRITNTEAFF. CDR3 in DNA: TGCAGTGCTAGAGATCGGATCACGAACACTGAAGCTTTCTTT.

The rearrangement links TRBV27 to TRBJ1-5, with 8 bases identical to TRBD1. Per germline, CDR1 MNHEY and CDR2 SMNVEV (reference sequence). The V segment lost 4 bases and the J segment 1 base; nucleotides outside the gene matches: 3. CDR3 length: 15 amino acids. The CDR3 loop reads CASSYRGLSNQPQHF. CDR3 coding DNA: TGTGCCAGCAGTTACAGGGGGTTGAGCAATCAGCCCCAGCATTTT.

V and J are TRBV24-1 and TRBJ1-3; weak D call: TRBD1 (5 bases). Trimming removed 4 bases at V and 3 bases at J, with 18 bases between. Germline CDR1 reads KGHDR; CDR2 reads SFDVKD. The CDR3 has 17 residues. This CDR3 reads CATSDTMGDSGGNTIYF. CDR3 nucleotides: TGTGCCACCAGTGACACGATGGGGGACTCGGGTGGAAACACCATATATTTT.